Following are 21 T cell receptor beta chains from one sample sequenced in a study of blood T cell repertoires in COVID-19. Using immunoSEQ multiplex PCR, the repertoire was profiled, and TCRdb retains in-frame clones only, with some absent. The sample records 78,000 or so clones, approximately 80% being singletons. The specimen was peripheral blood. Receptors were obtained from an older man with acute or convalescent COVID-19.

This sequence joins TRBV19 and TRBJ2-3; tentative D call: TRBD2 (6 bases). Germline CDR1 LNHDA, CDR2 SQIVND (reference sequence). This CDR3 has 15 amino acids. V was cut by 5 bases and J by 3 bases, with 15 bases left in between. The CDR3 protein is CASSGRLVGTDTQYF. The CDR3 DNA reads TGTGCCAGTAGTGGCCGACTAGTCGGGACAGATACGCAGTATTTT.

The chain links TRBV19 to TRBJ1-4; D is uncertain. Trimming pared 5 bases from V and 0 bases from J, leaving 13 bases between. The CDR3 loop spans 16 amino acids. Per germline, CDR1 LNHDA and CDR2 SQIVND (reference sequence). CDR3 in DNA: TGTGCCAGTAGTGGGAGTAACGAAGCAACTAATGAAAAACTGTTTTTT. Protein sequence: CASSGSNEATNEKLFF.

The rearrangement joins TRBV9 to TRBJ1-1; TRBD1 matches at 8 bases. V lost 4 bases, J lost 2 bases, and 10 bases stayed unmatched. Germline CDR1 is SGDLS and CDR2 is YYNGEE. The CDR3 is made up of 16 amino acids. The CDR3 DNA sequence: TGTGCCAGCAGCTCTACTACAGGGGGACCTAACACTGAAGCTTTCTTT. It is translated as CASSSTTGGPNTEAFF. Looking up the rest from reference TRBV9 and TRBJ1-1 gives the full variable domain: DSGVTQTPKHLITATGQRVTLRCSPRSGDLSVYWYQQSLDQGLQFLIQYYNGEERAKGNILERFSAQQFPDLHSELNLSSLELGDSALYFCASSSTTGGPNTEAFFGQGTRLTVV.

This chain joins TRBV7-9 and TRBJ1-5; 9 bases align to TRBD1. CDR1 SEHNR and CDR2 FQNEAQ come from the germline V gene (reference sequence). V lost 1 base and J lost 9; bases outside the gene matches: 7. This CDR3 contains 15 residues. The CDR3 here is CASSLGDREVRPQHF. CDR3 DNA: TGTGCCAGCAGCTTAGGGGACAGGGAGGTTCGGCCCCAGCATTTT.

The chain couples TRBV18 to TRBJ2-7; 9 bases are a match to TRBD2. V lost 0 bases and J lost 6; bases outside the gene matches: 3. Germline lookup yields CDR1 KGHSH and CDR2 LQKENI. The CDR3 sequence is 14 residues long. The CDR3 sequence is CASSPPSGGFEQYF. CDR3 nucleotide sequence: TGTGCCAGCTCACCACCTAGCGGGGGTTTCGAGCAGTACTTC.

In this sample, this clone turned up once. The V gene is TRBV5-6, the J gene TRBJ2-5; 8 nucleotides align to TRBD2. Germline V lookup: CDR1 SGHDT, CDR2 YYEEEE. Trimming cost V 4 bases and J 4 bases; bases outside gene matches: 9. The CDR3 has 15 residues. This CDR3 is CASSPRGRGGETQYF. CDR3 nucleotide sequence: TGTGCCAGCAGCCCCCGTGGCCGGGGGGGAGAGACCCAGTACTTC. The whole variable domain, filled in from reference TRBV5-6 and TRBJ2-5, reads DAGVTQSPTHLIKTRGQQVTLRCSPKSGHDTVSWYQQALGQGPQFIFQYYEEEERQRGNFPDRFSGHQFPNYSSELNVNALLLGDSALYLCASSPRGRGGETQYFGPGTRLLVL.

This chain uses TRBV3-1 (or the pseudogene TRBV3-2) with TRBJ2-3; D is possibly TRBD2 (5 bases). V lost 2 bases and J lost 5, with 11 bases in between. The CDR3 is 14 residues long. In germline, CDR1 is LGHDT, CDR2 YNNKEL (reference sequence). The CDR3 DNA reads TGTGCCAGCAGCCAATGGGGAAGCGGAGATACGCAGTATTTT. Encoded protein: CASSQWGSGDTQYF.

CDR3 loop: CASSLGQGADSPLHF. The CDR3 nucleotides are TGTGCCAGCAGCCTAGGGCAGGGGGCAGATTCACCCCTCCACTTT. The genes are TRBV28 and TRBJ1-6; TRBD1 agrees at 8 bases. V was clipped by 6 bases and J by 8 bases; unmatched bases: 9. This CDR3 has 15 amino acids. Germline V gene sequence: CDR1 MDHEN, CDR2 SYDVKM. The variable domain in full, with the rest retrieved from reference TRBV28 and TRBJ1-6, is DVKVTQSSRYLVKRTGEKVFLECVQDMDHENMFWYRQDPGLGLRLIYFSYDVKMKEKGDIPEGYSVSREKKERFSLILESASTNQTSMYLCASSLGQGADSPLHFGNGTRLTVT.

V is TRBV14 and J is TRBJ1-3; D perhaps matches TRBD1 (5 bases). This CDR3 spans 15 amino acids. V was trimmed by 1 base and J by 3 bases, leaving 10 bases between them. CDR1 and CDR2 (germline): SGHDN, FVKESK. In DNA form, the CDR3 reads TGTGCCAGCAGCCAAGGCGGCAGGGTTGGAAACACCATATATTTT. It encodes CASSQGGRVGNTIYF.

V and J are TRBV5-6 and TRBJ1-2; weak D call: TRBD1 (6 bases). Deletions cut 0 bases from V and 8 bases from J, with 11 bases between. Germline CDR1 reads SGHDT; CDR2 reads YYEEEE. The CDR3 covers 13 residues. The chain's CDR3 is CASSLAGEKGYTF. In DNA, the CDR3 is TGTGCCAGCAGCTTGGCAGGGGAGAAGGGCTACACCTTC. The full variable domain, in which reference TRBV5-6 and TRBJ1-2 provide the parts outside the CDR3, is DAGVTQSPTHLIKTRGQQVTLRCSPKSGHDTVSWYQQALGQGPQFIFQYYEEEERQRGNFPDRFSGHQFPNYSSELNVNALLLGDSALYLCASSLAGEKGYTFGSGTRLTVV.

The CDR3 is CSVGLDSNQPQHF. The CDR3 nucleotides read TGCAGCGTTGGTTTAGATAGCAATCAGCCCCAGCATTTT. V gene TRBV29-1 combines with J gene TRBJ1-5; D is ambiguous. Per the germline V gene, CDR1 is SQVTM and CDR2 is ANQGSEA. V lost 4 bases, J lost 0 bases, and 7 bases lay in between. The CDR3 spans 13 residues.

The chain links TRBV27 to TRBJ2-2, with no clear D. Per the germline V gene, CDR1 is MNHEY and CDR2 is SMNVEV (reference sequence). V was shortened by 3 bases and J by 7 bases, with 6 bases between the two germline ends. This CDR3 region has 12 residues. CDR3 in DNA: TGTGCCAGCAGTTTCTTCCTCGGGGAGCTGTTTTTT. This translates into CASSFFLGELFF.

This clone has a single count. The gene calls are TRBV7-9 and TRBJ1-2, with TRBD1 matching 7 bases. The trim removed 3 bases at V and 5 bases at J, leaving 9 bases unmatched. The CDR3 runs to 15 residues. Germline CDR1 SEHNR, CDR2 FQNEAQ (reference sequence). The CDR3 nucleotides read TGTGCCAGCAGCTTGGGGGCGACAGGGAGTTATGGCTACACCTTC. Its protein is CASSLGATGSYGYTF.

This clone was seen just once. Compared with germline, one end of the junction differs, possibly owing to a read error. The chain has TRBV12-3 or TRBV12-4 and TRBJ1-6, with TRBD1 matching 8 bases. This CDR3 has 12 amino acids. CDR3 sequence reads: CASSFQGALFRF. Written as DNA, the CDR3 is TGTGCCAGCAGTTTTCAGGGGGCGCTCTTCCGCTTT.

The chain is built from TRBV12-3 or TRBV12-4 and TRBJ2-5; 7 nucleotides match TRBD1. There are 13 residues in the CDR3. The V and J ends lost 7 bases and 3 bases, in that order; junction bases with no gene match: 5. The CDR3: CASNRGQKETQYF. The DNA for the CDR3 is TGTGCCAGCAACCGGGGACAGAAAGAGACCCAGTACTTC.

This clone was counted once. J is TRBJ2-7 and V is TRBV6-5; D not resolved. The CDR3 is 12 residues long. V dropped 8 bases and J dropped 4 bases, with 12 bases sitting between them. The germline V gene has CDR1 MNHEY and CDR2 SVGAGI. CDR3 DNA: TGTGCCAGCTTCAATGGAGTGTACGAGCAGTACTTC. This codes for CASFNGVYEQYF.

V gene TRBV7-3 combines with J gene TRBJ1-2; unclear D gene. The ends were cut back, 1 base at V and 4 bases at J, with 7 bases in the middle. Germline V CDR1 and CDR2: SGHTA, FQGTGA. This CDR3 has 13 residues. CDR3 nucleotides: TGTGCCAGCAGCTTAAAACGGGGCTATGGCTACACCTTC. Amino acid sequence: CASSLKRGYGYTF.

The gene calls are TRBV5-1 and TRBJ2-6; TRBD1 agrees at 8 bases. CDR3 length: 19 amino acids. CDR1 SGHRS and CDR2 YFSETQ come from the germline V gene. V was pared by 3 bases and J by 1 base, with 12 bases of the junction left unmatched. The DNA of the CDR3 is TGCGCCAGCAGCTACCGAGCCGGGACAGGCGCTTCTGGGGCCAACGTCCTGACTTTC. Translation: CASSYRAGTGASGANVLTF.

This sequence joins TRBV19 and TRBJ1-1, with D possibly being TRBD1 (5 bases). V lost 3 bases to trimming and J lost 5 bases, with 7 bases between them. The CDR3 totals 12 residues. Germline values: CDR1 LNHDA, CDR2 SQIVND (reference sequence). In nucleotides, the CDR3 is TGTGCCAGTAGTATGGCAGGGACTGAAGCTTTCTTT. This encodes CASSMAGTEAFF.

The rearrangement joins TRBV18 to TRBJ2-1, with D maybe TRBD2 (5 bases). The CDR3 extends over 13 amino acids. Trimming left V 6 bases short and J 7 bases short, with 13 bases between. The germline V gene has CDR1 KGHSH and CDR2 LQKENI. For the CDR3, the DNA is TGTGCCAGCTCCCAGGACTCGGGGAATGAGCAGTTCTTC. This gives the protein CASSQDSGNEQFF.

In its sample, this clone was seen a few times. The gene calls are TRBV5-1 and TRBJ1-5, with 7 bases fitting TRBD1. The CDR3 runs 15 residues. Germline-derived CDR1 and CDR2 are SGHRS and YFSETQ. V lost 2 bases and J lost 0; bases outside the gene matches: 2. The CDR3 coding sequence is TGCGCCAGCAGCTTACAGGGGAATAGCAATCAGCCCCAGCATTTT. Its translation is CASSLQGNSNQPQHF.